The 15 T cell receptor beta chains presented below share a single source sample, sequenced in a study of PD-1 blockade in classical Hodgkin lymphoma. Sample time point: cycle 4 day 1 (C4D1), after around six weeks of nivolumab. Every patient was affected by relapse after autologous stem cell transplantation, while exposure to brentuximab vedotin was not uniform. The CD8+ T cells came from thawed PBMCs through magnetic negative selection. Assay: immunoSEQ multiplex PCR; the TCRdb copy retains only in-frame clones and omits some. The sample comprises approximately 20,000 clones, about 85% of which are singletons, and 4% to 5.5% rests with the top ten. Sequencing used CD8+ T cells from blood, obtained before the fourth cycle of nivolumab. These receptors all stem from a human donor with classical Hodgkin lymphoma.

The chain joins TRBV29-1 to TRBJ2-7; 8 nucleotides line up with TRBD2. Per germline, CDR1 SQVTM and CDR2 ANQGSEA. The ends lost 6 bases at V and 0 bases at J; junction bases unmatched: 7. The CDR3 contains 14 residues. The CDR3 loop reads CSVRLAQSSYEQYF. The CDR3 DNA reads TGCAGCGTGCGACTAGCGCAAAGCTCCTACGAGCAGTACTTC.

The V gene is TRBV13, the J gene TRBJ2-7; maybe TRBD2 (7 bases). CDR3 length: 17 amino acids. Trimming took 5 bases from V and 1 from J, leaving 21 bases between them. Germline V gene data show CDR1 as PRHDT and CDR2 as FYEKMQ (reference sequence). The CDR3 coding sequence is TGTGCCAGCAGCGACAAAGGCACAAAGGGGGGGTCCTACGAGCAGTACTTC. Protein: CASSDKGTKGGSYEQYF.

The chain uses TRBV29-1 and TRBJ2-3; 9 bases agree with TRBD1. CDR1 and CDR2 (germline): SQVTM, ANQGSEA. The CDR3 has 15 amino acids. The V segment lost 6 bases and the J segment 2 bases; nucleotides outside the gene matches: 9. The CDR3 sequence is CSVLGGQGPTDTQYF. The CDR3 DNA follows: TGCAGCGTCCTAGGGGGACAGGGTCCCACAGATACGCAGTATTTT.

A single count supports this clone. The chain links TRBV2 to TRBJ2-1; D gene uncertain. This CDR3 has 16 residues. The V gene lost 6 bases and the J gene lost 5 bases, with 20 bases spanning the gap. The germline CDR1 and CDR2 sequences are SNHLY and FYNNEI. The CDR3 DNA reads TGTGCCAGCAGAGCGACCGAATACCGATACGACAATGAGCAGTTCTTC. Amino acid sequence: CASRATEYRYDNEQFF. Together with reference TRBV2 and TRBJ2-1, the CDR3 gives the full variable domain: EPEVTQTPSHQVTQMGQEVILRCVPISNHLYFYWYRQILGQKVEFLVSFYNNEISEKSEIFDDQFSVERPDGSNFTLKIRSTKLEDSAMYFCASRATEYRYDNEQFFGPGTRLTVL.

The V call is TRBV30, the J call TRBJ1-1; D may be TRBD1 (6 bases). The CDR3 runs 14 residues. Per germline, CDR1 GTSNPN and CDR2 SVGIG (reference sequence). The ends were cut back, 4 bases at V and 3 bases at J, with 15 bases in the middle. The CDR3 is CAWTASGADTEAFF. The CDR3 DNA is TGTGCCTGGACGGCGTCAGGGGCGGACACTGAAGCTTTCTTT.

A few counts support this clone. CDR3 DNA sequence: TGTGCCAGCAGCCTAGAAACAGATACGCAGTATTTT. Translation gives CASSLETDTQYF. This sequence joins TRBV2 and TRBJ2-3; no clear D gene. The V end lost 6 bases, the J end lost 3 bases, and 7 bases lay between the germline ends. The CDR3 length is 12 residues. Germline V gives CDR1 SNHLY, CDR2 FYNNEI.

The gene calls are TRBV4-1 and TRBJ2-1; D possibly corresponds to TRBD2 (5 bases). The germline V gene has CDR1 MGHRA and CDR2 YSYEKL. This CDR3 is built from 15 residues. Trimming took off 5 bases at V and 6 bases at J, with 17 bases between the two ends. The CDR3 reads CASSLQFRRGNEQFF. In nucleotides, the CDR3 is TGCGCCAGCAGCTTACAGTTTCGCCGGGGCAATGAGCAGTTCTTC.

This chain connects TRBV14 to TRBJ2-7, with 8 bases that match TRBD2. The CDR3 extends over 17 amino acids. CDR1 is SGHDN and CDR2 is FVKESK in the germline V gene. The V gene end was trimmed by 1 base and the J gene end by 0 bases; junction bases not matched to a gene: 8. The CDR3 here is CASSQGPGGRTSYEQYF. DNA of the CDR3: TGTGCCAGCAGCCAAGGTCCTGGCGGGAGGACCTCCTACGAGCAGTACTTC.

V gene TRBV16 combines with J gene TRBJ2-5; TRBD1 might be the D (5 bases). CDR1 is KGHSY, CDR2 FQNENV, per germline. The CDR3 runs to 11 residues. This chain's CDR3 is CVKGKMETQYF. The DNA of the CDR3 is TGTGTCAAGGGGAAAATGGAGACCCAGTACTTC.

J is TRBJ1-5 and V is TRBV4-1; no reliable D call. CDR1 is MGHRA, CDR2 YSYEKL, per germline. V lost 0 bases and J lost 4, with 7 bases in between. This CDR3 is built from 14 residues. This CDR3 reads CASSQDTPNQPQHF. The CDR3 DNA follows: TGCGCCAGCAGCCAAGATACCCCTAATCAGCCCCAGCATTTT.

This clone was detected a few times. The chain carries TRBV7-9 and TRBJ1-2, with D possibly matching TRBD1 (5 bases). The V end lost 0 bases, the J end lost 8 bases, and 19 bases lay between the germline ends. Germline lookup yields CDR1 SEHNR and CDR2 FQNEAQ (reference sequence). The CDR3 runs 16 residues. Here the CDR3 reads CASSLAGEGIVMGYTF. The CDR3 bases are TGTGCCAGCAGCTTAGCGGGGGAAGGGATAGTGATGGGCTACACCTTC.

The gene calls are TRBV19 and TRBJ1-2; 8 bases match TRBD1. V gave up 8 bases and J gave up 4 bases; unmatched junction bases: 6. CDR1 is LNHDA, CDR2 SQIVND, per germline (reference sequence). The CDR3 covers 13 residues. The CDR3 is CASADRGLYGYTF. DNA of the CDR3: TGTGCCAGTGCTGACAGGGGACTCTATGGCTACACCTTC.

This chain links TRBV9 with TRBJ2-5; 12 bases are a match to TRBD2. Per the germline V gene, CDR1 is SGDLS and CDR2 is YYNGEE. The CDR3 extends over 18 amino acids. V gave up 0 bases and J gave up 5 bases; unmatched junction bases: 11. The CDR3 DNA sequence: TGTGCCAGCAGCGTAGAGGGGAGACTAGCGGGAGAGGAGGAGACCCAGTACTTC. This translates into CASSVEGRLAGEEETQYF.

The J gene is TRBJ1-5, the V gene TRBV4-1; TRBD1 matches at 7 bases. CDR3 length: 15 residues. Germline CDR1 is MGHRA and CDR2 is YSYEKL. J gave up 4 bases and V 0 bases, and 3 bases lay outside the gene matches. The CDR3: CASSQDSRGNQPQHF. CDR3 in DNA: TGCGCCAGCAGCCAAGATAGCAGGGGGAATCAGCCCCAGCATTTT.

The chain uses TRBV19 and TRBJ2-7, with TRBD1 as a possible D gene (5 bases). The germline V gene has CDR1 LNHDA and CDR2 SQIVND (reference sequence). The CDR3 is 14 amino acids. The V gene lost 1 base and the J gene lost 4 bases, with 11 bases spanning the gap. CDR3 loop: CASSIAGKIYEQYF. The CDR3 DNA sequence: TGTGCCAGTAGTATAGCAGGGAAAATATACGAGCAGTACTTC.